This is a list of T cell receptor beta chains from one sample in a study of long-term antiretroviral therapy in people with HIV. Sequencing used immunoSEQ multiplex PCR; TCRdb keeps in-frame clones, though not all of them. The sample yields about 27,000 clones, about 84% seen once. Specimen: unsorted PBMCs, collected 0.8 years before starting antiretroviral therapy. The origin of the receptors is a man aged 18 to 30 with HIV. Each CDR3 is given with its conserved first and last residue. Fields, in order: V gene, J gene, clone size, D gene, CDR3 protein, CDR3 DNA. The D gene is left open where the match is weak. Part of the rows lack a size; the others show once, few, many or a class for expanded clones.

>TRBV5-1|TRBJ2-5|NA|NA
CASSGGTAYQETQYF
TGCGCCAGCAGCGGCGGGACTGCGTACCAAGAGACCCAGTACTTC
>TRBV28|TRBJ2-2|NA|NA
CASSLASDSGSGELFF
TGTGCCAGCAGTTTAGCCAGCGACAGTGGGAGCGGGGAGCTGTTTTTT
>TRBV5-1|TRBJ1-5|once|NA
CASSLAPRQSNQPQHF
TGCGCCAGCAGCTTGGCCCCTCGGCAGAGCAATCAGCCCCAGCATTTT
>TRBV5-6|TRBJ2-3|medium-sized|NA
CASSSGSWAYF
TGTGCCAGCAGCTCGGGATCCTGGGCGTATTTT
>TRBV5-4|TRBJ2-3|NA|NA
CASSSGTTGIADTQYF
TGTGCCAGCAGTTCTGGGACCACCGGGATCGCAGATACGCAGTATTTT
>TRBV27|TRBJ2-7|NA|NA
CASSGYRGGYEQYF
TGTGCCAGCAGTGGCTACAGGGGAGGCTACGAGCAGTACTTC
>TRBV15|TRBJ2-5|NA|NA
CATSPVFPTETQYF
TGTGCCACCAGCCCGGTGTTCCCTACAGAGACCCAGTACTTC
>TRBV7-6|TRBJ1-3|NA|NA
CASSLGPSSGNTIYF
TGTGCCAGCAGTTTGGGGCCTAGCTCTGGAAACACCATATATTTT
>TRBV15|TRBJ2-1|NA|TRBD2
CATSRELAGGYNEQFF
TGTGCCACCAGCAGAGAGCTAGCGGGAGGCTACAATGAGCAGTTCTTC
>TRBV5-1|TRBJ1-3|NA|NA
CASSLNDNSGNTIYF
TGCGCCAGCAGCTTGAATGACAACTCTGGAAACACCATATATTTT